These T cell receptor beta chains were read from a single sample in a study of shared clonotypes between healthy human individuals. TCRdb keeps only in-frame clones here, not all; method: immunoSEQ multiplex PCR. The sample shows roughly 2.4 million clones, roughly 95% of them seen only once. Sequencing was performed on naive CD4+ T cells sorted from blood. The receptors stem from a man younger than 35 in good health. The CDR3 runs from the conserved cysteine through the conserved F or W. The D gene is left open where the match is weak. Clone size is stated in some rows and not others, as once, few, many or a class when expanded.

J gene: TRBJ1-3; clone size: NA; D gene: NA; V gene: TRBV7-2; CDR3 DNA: TGTGCCAGCAGCTTACAGAGCTCTGGAAACACCATATATTTT; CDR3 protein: CASSLQSSGNTIYF
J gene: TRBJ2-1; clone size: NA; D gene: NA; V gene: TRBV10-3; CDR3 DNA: TGTGCCATCCGGACCGGGACGTTACCTAATGAGCAGTTCTTC; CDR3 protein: CAIRTGTLPNEQFF
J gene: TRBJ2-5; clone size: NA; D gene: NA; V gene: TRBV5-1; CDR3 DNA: TGCGCCAGCAGCATGACAGGAAGCGAGACCCAGTACTTC; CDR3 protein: CASSMTGSETQYF
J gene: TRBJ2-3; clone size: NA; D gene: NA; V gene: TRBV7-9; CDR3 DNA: TGTGCCAGCAGCTCCTCGACAGGATCCACAGATACGCAGTATTTT; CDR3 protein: CASSSSTGSTDTQYF
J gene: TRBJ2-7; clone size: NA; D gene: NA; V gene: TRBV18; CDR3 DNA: TGTGCCAGCTCACTGCGACAGCCGTACGAGCAGTACTTC; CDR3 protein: CASSLRQPYEQYF
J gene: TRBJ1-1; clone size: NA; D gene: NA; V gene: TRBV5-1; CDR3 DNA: TGCGCCAGCAGCTTGGCCGGGATGAACACTGAAGCTTTCTTT; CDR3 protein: CASSLAGMNTEAFF
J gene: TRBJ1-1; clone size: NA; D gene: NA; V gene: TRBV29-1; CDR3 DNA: TGCAGCGTGGAGGGTAGAATCATGAACACTGAAGCTTTCTTT; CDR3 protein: CSVEGRIMNTEAFF
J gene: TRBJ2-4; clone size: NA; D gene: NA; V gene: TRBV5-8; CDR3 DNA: TGTGCCAGCAGCTTGGCCGAAAGGGTGGGGGCCAAAAACATTCAGTACTTC; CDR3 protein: CASSLAERVGAKNIQYF
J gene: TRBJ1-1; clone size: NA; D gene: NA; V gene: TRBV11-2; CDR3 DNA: TGTGCCAGCAGCCTGACACCGAACACTGAAGCTTTCTTT; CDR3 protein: CASSLTPNTEAFF
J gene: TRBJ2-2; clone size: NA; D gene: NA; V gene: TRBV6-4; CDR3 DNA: TGTGCCAGCAGCCCCGGGGGGCGTCCTACCGGGGAGCTGTTTTTT; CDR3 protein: CASSPGGRPTGELFF
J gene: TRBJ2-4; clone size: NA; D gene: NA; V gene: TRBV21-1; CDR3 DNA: TGTGCCAGCGGTGAAGGGGGACTAGAGAAACAAAACATTCAGTACTTC; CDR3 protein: CASGEGGLEKQNIQYF
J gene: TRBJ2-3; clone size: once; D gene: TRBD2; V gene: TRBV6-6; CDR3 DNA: TGTGCCAGCAGTTACGGGACTAGCGCAGATACGCAGTATTTT; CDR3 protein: CASSYGTSADTQYF
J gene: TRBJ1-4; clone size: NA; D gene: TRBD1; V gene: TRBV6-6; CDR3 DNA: TGTGCCAGCGGGGGACAGGCAACTAATGAAAAACTGTTTTTT; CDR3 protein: CASGGQATNEKLFF
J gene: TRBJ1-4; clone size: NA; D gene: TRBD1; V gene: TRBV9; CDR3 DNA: TGTGCCAGCAGCGCCCCGGGGACAGGAGGGGAAAAACTGTTTTTT; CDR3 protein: CASSAPGTGGEKLFF
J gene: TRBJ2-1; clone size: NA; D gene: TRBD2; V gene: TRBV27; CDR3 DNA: TGTGCCAGCAGTAGACTAGCGGGGGGGCCCTACAATGAGCAGTTCTTC; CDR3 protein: CASSRLAGGPYNEQFF
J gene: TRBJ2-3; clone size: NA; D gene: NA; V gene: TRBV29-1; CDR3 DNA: TGCAGCGTTGTGCGGATTAGCACAGATACGCAGTATTTT; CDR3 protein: CSVVRISTDTQYF
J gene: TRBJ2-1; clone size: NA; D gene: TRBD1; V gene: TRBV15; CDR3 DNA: TGTGCCACCAGCAGAGCTCCAGCAGGGGGCAGTTCCTACAATGAGCAGTTCTTC; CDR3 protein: CATSRAPAGGSSYNEQFF
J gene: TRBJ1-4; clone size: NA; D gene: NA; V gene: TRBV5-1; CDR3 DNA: TGCGCCAGCAGCCCGGCGGCAGATGAAAAACTGTTTTTT; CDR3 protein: CASSPAADEKLFF
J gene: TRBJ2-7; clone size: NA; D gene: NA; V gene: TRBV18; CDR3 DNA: TGTGCCAGCTCTCCTAGCTCCTACGAGCAGTACTTC; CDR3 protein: CASSPSSYEQYF
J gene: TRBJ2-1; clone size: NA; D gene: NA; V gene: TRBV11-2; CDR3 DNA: TGTGCCAGCAGCTTACGGGAGTTTGGTTGGAATGAGCAGTTCTTC; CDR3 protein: CASSLREFGWNEQFF
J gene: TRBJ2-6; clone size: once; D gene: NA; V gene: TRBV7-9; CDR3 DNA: TGTGCCAGCAGCAATCGACAGGCTCAGGACCTGACTTTC; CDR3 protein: CASSNRQAQDLTF
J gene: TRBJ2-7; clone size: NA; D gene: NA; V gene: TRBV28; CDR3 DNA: TGTGCCAGCAGTTTCCGACCGAACGAGCAGTACTTC; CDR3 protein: CASSFRPNEQYF
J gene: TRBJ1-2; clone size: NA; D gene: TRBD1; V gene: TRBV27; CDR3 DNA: TGTGCCAGCAGTCCTGGGCAGGGGGCCTATGGCTACACCTTC; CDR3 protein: CASSPGQGAYGYTF
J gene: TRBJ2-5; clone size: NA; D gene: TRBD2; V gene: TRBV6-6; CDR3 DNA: TGTGCCAGCAGTTATGGTGGACTAGAAGAGACCCAGTACTTC; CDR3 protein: CASSYGGLEETQYF
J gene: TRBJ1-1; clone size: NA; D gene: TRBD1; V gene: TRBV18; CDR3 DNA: TGTGCCAGCTTGGGACAGGGGAGAAAAACTGAAGCTTTCTTT; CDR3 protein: CASLGQGRKTEAFF
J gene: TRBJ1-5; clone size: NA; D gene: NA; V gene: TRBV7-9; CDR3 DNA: TGTGCCAGCAGCACGGACGAAGAGGGCAATCAGCCCCAGCATTTT; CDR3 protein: CASSTDEEGNQPQHF
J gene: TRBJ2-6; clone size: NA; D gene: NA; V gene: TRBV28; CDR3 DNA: TGTGCCAGCAGTTTGCGAGGGTTGGGGCAGCACTCTGGGGCCAACGTCCTGACTTTC; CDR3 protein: CASSLRGLGQHSGANVLTF
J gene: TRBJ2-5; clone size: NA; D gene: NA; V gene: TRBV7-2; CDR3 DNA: TGTGCCAGCAGCTTAGAGACCCTAGGCCAAGAGACCCAGTACTTC; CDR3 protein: CASSLETLGQETQYF
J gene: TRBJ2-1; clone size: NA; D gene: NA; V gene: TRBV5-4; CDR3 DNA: TGTGCCAGCGGGAAAATGAGCTCCTACAATGAGCAGTTCTTC; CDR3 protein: CASGKMSSYNEQFF
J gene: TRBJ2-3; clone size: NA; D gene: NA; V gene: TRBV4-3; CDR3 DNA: TGCGCCAGCAGCCAGTGGAGGGAGAAAGATACGCAGTATTTT; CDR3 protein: CASSQWREKDTQYF
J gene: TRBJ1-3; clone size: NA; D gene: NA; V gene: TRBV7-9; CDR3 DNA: TGTGCCAGCAGCCTAGAAAGGCGACTGTCCAGGAACACCATATATTTT; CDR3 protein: CASSLERRLSRNTIYF
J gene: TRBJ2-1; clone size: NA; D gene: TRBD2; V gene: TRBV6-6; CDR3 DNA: TGTGCCAGCAGATTAGCGGGGGCGCTCAATGAGCAGTTCTTC; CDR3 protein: CASRLAGALNEQFF
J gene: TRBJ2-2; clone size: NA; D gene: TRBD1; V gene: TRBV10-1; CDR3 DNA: TGCGCCAGCAGTGAGTCCCCGGGACAGGGCCCCACCGGGGAGCTGTTTTTT; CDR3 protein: CASSESPGQGPTGELFF
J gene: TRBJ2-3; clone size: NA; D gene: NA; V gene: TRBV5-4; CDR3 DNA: TGTGCCAGCAGCTTGGGAGGGGGCGGGGGTACAGATACGCAGTATTTT; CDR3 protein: CASSLGGGGGTDTQYF
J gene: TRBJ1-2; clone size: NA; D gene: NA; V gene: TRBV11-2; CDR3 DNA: TGTGCCAGCAGCTTACAGGGGAATGGCTACACCTTC; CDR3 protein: CASSLQGNGYTF
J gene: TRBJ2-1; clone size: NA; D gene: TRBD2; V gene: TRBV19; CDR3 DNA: TGTGCCAGTAGTACCCCGGGGACTAGCCGCAACAATGAGCAGTTCTTC; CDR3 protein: CASSTPGTSRNNEQFF
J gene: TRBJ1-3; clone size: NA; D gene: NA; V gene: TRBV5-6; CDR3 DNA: TGTGCCAGCAGCTCCACCCGGCAGGGTGGAAACACCATATATTTT; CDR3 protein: CASSSTRQGGNTIYF
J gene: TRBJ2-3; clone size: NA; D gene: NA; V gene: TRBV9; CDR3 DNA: TGTGCCAGCAGCGTAGCGGGGGGCACCACAGATACGCAGTATTTT; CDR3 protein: CASSVAGGTTDTQYF
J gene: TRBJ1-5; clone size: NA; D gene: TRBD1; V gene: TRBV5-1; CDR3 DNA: TGCGCCAGCAGGGCGGGGACAGCTAGCAATCAGCCCCAGCATTTT; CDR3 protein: CASRAGTASNQPQHF
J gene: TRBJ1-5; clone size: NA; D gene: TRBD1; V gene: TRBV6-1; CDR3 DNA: TGTGCCAGCAGAACCAGGGGGGGCAGCAATCAGCCCCAGCATTTT; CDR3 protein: CASRTRGGSNQPQHF
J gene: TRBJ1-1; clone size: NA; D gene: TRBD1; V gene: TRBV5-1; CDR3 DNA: TGCGCCAGCAGCTGGCGGACAGGGAAAGGTACTGAAGCTTTCTTT; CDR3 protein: CASSWRTGKGTEAFF
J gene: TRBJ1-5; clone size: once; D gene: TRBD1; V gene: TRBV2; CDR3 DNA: TGTGCCAGCATCGATGGGACAGGGGGTTCGAGTCAGCCCCAGCATTTT; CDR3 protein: CASIDGTGGSSQPQHF
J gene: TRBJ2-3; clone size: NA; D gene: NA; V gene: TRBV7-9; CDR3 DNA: TGTGCCAGCAGCTTTATGGGGAACACAAATACGCAGTATTTT; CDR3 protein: CASSFMGNTNTQYF
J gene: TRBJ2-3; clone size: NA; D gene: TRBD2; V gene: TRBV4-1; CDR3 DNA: TGCGCCAGCAGCCAAGCAGCTAGCGGGGGTGGCACAGATACGCAGTATTTT; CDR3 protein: CASSQAASGGGTDTQYF
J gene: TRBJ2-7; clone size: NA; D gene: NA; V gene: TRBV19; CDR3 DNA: TGTGCCAGTAGTTACGGTAAGGTTGGAGATTACGAGCAGTACTTC; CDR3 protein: CASSYGKVGDYEQYF
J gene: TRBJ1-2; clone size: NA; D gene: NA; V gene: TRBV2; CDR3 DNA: TGTGCCAGCAGCGAGGGCCAGCGATATGGCGGCTACACCTTC; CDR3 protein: CASSEGQRYGGYTF
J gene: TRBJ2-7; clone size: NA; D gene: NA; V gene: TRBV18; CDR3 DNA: TGTGCCAGCTCACCAGGGACTTTCTACGAGCAGTACTTC; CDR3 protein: CASSPGTFYEQYF
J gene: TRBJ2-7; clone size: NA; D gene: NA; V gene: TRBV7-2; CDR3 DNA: TGTGCCAGCAGCTTAGCGGGAGTCCTGCATATCGCCTTC; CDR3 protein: CASSLAGVLHIAF
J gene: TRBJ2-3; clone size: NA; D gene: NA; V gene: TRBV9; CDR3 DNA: TGTGCCAGCAGCGTAGCGGTGGGCAACACAGATACGCAGTATTTT; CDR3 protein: CASSVAVGNTDTQYF
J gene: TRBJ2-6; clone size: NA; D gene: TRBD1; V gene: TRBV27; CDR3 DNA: TGTGCCAGCAGGGGGGACAGGACCTACTCTGGGGCCAACGTCCTGACTTTC; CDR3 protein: CASRGDRTYSGANVLTF
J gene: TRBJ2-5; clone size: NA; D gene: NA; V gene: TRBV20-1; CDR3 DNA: TGCAGTGTGTATCAAGAGACCCAGTACTTC; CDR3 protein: CSVYQETQYF
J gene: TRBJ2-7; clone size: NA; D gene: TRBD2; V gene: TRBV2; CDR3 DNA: TGTGCCAGCAGGGGACTAGCGGGAGGCGAGCAGTACTTC; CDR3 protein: CASRGLAGGEQYF
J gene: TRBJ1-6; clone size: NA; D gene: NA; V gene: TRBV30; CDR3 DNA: TGTGCCTGGAGTGTAGTGACCGGACAATCACCCCTCCACTTT; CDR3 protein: CAWSVVTGQSPLHF
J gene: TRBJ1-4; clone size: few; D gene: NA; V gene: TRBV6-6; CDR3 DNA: TGTGCCAGCAGTTACTCAGAAGAAAAACTGTTTTTT; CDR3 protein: CASSYSEEKLFF
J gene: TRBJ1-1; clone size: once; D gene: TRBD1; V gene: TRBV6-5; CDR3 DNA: TGTGCCAGCAGCGCTGCAGGGGGCACTGAAGCTTTCTTT; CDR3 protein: CASSAAGGTEAFF